The 4 T cell receptor beta chains in this list originate from one sample, sequenced in a study of immune evolution from preneoplasia to lung adenocarcinoma. The data were produced by immunoSEQ multiplex PCR, yet TCRdb's version contains in-frame clones alone and is incomplete. This table has 3,500 to 4,000 clones, just over 75% appearing once. Material for sequencing was FFPE adjacent normal lung tissue. The receptors stem from a person aged 65-85 years with lung adenocarcinoma.

This clone was observed a handful of times. The chain couples TRBV4-3 to TRBJ1-4; 7 positions agree with TRBD1. The CDR3 totals 17 residues. The germline V gene encodes CDR1 LGHNA and CDR2 YSLEER. J gave up 8 bases and V 1 base, and 13 bases lay outside the gene matches. CDR3 nucleotide sequence: TGCGCCAGCAGCCAAGCGGGCTCGGGCAGGGGGTCCGAAAAACTGTTTTTT. Amino acid sequence: CASSQAGSGRGSEKLFF.

The rearrangement joins TRBV27 to TRBJ2-7; D is perhaps TRBD2 (9 bases). With 5 bases removed from V and 3 bases from J, the gap between germline ends came to 20 bases. Germline V gene lookup returns CDR1 MNHEY and CDR2 SMNVEV (reference sequence). The CDR3 covers 16 residues. For the CDR3, the DNA is TGTGCCAGCAGTCCAGCGGGGGGACAGGCCTACTACGAGCAGTACTTC. This translates into CASSPAGGQAYYEQYF.

V gene TRBV11-2 combines with J gene TRBJ2-1; 10 bases fit TRBD2. The CDR3 runs to 15 residues. V gave up 5 bases and J gave up 6 bases; unmatched junction bases: 7. Germline V lookup: CDR1 SGHAT, CDR2 FQNNGV. CDR3 nucleotides: TGTGCCAGCAGCGCCGGGACTAGCGAGCTCAATGAGCAGTTCTTC. Translated, it gives CASSAGTSELNEQFF.

The chain recombines TRBV29-1 with TRBJ2-5; D is possibly TRBD2 (7 bases). With 5 bases removed from V and 5 bases from J, the gap between germline ends came to 18 bases. This CDR3 is 14 amino acids long. CDR1 and CDR2 from the germline V gene are SQVTM and ANQGSEA. The CDR3 reads CSVHREGGFETQYF. CDR3 DNA sequence: TGCAGCGTTCACAGGGAGGGTGGTTTCGAGACCCAGTACTTC.